These 17 T cell receptor beta chains originate from one sample sequenced in a study of T cells in Graves' hyperthyroidism and ophthalmopathy. TCR beta CDR3 region amplification was performed from RNA transcripts. HTBI primers were used for first-round RT-PCR of the TCR CDR3. TCRdb fed the multiplex PCR reads into MiXCR, producing one record per CDR3 protein. The sample lists approximately 400,000 distinct CDR3 sequences; more than 15% were seen once. The source material was blood. The source of these receptors is a woman aged 18-30 years with Graves' hyperthyroidism that later progressed to Graves' ophthalmopathy.

This chain uses TRBV30 with TRBJ2-3; D might be TRBD1 or TRBD2, each matching 6 bases. Trimming left V 0 bases short and J 5 bases short, with 30 bases between. Looked up from germline, CDR1 is GTSNPN and CDR2 is SVGIG (reference sequence). The CDR3 covers 20 residues. The CDR3 DNA follows: TGTGCCTGGAGTGTACTCGACAGGAGACTACTAGCTACCGGGAAAGATACGCAGTATTTT. Its protein is CAWSVLDRRLLATGKDTQYF.

This chain uses TRBV25-1 with TRBJ2-6; the D gene is possibly TRBD1 (5 bases). Germline values: CDR1 MGHDK, CDR2 SYGVNS. V dropped 5 bases and J dropped 3 bases, with 14 bases sitting between them. CDR3 length: 16 residues. The CDR3 coding sequence is TGTGCCAGCAGTTTCGCAGGGCGTGGTGGGGCCAACGTCCTGACTTTC. It codes for CASSFAGRGGANVLTF. Variable domain in full (rest from reference TRBV25-1 and TRBJ2-6): EADIYQTPRYLVIGTGKKITLECSQTMGHDKMYWYQQDPGMELHLIHYSYGVNSTEKGDLSSESTVSRIRTEHFPLTLESARPSHTSQYLCASSFAGRGGANVLTFGAGSRLTVL.

This clonotype was picked up many times. The V gene is TRBV7-9, the J gene TRBJ2-1, with TRBD2 matching 7 bases. Germline trimming cut 3 bases from V and 5 bases from J; bases unmatched to any gene: 4. This CDR3 is built from 14 residues. CDR1 and CDR2 from the germline V gene are SEHNR and FQNEAQ (reference sequence). The CDR3 here is CASSLAGADNEQFF. CDR3 nucleotide sequence: TGTGCCAGCAGCTTGGCGGGAGCGGACAATGAGCAGTTCTTC.

This clonotype was recorded many times. The chain couples TRBV6-2 or TRBV6-3 to TRBJ2-3; the D is unclear. V was trimmed by 7 bases and J by 1 base, leaving 9 bases between them. CDR1 and CDR2 from the germline V gene are MNHEY and SVGEGT. This CDR3 is 13 amino acids long. Here the CDR3 reads CASTQPRTDTQYF. DNA of the CDR3: TGTGCCAGCACCCAGCCACGCACAGATACGCAGTATTTT.

This clonotype has at least ten counts. V gene TRBV29-1 combines with J gene TRBJ2-2; no clear D. The CDR3 spans 12 residues. CDR1 is SQVTM, CDR2 ANQGSEA, per germline. V was shortened by 5 bases and J by 2 bases, with 6 bases between the two germline ends. The CDR3 loop reads CSVQINTGELFF. The CDR3 coding sequence is TGCAGCGTTCAGATAAACACCGGGGAGCTGTTTTTT.

The V and J genes are TRBV7-2 and TRBJ2-7; D call uncertain. CDR3 length equals 11 residues. V shed 4 bases and J shed 5 bases, with 6 bases lying between them. CDR1 and CDR2 (germline): SGHTA, FQGNSA. CDR3 DNA: TGTGCCAGCAGCTCAGAACACGAGCAGTACTTC. It is translated as CASSSEHEQYF.

There are a few counts of this clonotype. The gene calls are TRBV5-6 and TRBJ1-5; D gene unclear. The CDR3 totals 14 residues. Trimming pared 4 bases from V and 0 bases from J, leaving 8 bases between. CDR1 SGHDT and CDR2 YYEEEE come from the germline V gene. CDR3 nucleotides: TGTGCCAGCAGCAGCATCTATAGCAATCAGCCCCAGCATTTT. Translating it yields CASSSIYSNQPQHF.

A note on this clonotype: Germline is not matched at one junction end, which may reflect a read error. This chain connects TRBV27 to TRBJ2-1, with TRBD2 matching 7 bases. The CDR3 has 14 residues. Looked up from germline, CDR1 is MNHEY and CDR2 is SMNVEV (reference sequence). DNA for the CDR3: TGTGCCGGCAGTTCCGCGGGGGCCTACAATGAGCAGTTCTTC. It is translated as CAGSSAGAYNEQFF.

This clonotype was found many times. This chain joins TRBV20-1 and TRBJ2-7; 10 positions match TRBD1. This CDR3 spans 15 amino acids. Germline lookup yields CDR1 DFQATT and CDR2 SNEGSKA (reference sequence). With V trimmed by 3 bases and J by 1 base, 6 bases remained unmatched. CDR3 coding DNA: TGCAGTGCTAGTTGGGACAGGGGTATTTCCTACGAGCAGTACTTC. Its protein is CSASWDRGISYEQYF.

The table lists this clonotype with many counts. The rearrangement links TRBV28 to TRBJ2-7; D remains ambiguous. Germline V gene data show CDR1 as MDHEN and CDR2 as SYDVKM. The CDR3 spans 12 residues. Trimming pared 6 bases from V and 6 bases from J, leaving 12 bases between. The CDR3 DNA reads TGTGCCAGCAGGGTCCACTTTGGCGAGCAGTACTTC. Protein sequence: CASRVHFGEQYF.

This clonotype was seen more than once but under ten times. The chain couples TRBV29-1 to TRBJ2-5; TRBD2 is a possible D gene (5 bases). The germline V and J ends were trimmed by 2 bases and 4 bases, with 14 bases remaining between them. This CDR3 comprises 14 residues. CDR1 and CDR2 (germline): SQVTM, ANQGSEA. CDR3 bases: TGCAGCGTTGAAATAGGTTCTGAGGGAGAGACCCAGTACTTC. Translated, it gives CSVEIGSEGETQYF.

This clonotype was counted between two and nine times. The junction departs from the called germline gene at one end, perhaps through a read error. This chain links TRBV20-1 with TRBJ1-2; D may be TRBD1 (5 bases). Germline CDR1 reads DFQATT; CDR2 reads SNEGSKA (reference sequence). There are 13 residues in the CDR3. CDR3 nucleotides: TGCAGTGCTAGAGTAGACAGATCCCATGGCTGCACCTTC. Its protein is CSARVDRSHGCTF.

The sample holds a few counts of this clonotype. The V call is TRBV9, the J call TRBJ1-2, with D maybe TRBD1 (6 bases). Germline V gene data show CDR1 as SGDLS and CDR2 as YYNGEE. V was cut by 4 bases and J by 6 bases, with 22 bases left in between. CDR3 length: 16 amino acids. The CDR3 nucleotides are TGTGCCAGCAGCACCCCAGGACAGTCCCTAGGGAATGGCTACACCTTC. Amino acids: CASSTPGQSLGNGYTF.

This clonotype was seen many times. CDR3 sequence reads: CASSSRLAGARRGTYEQFF. As DNA, the CDR3 is TGTGCCAGCAGTTCTAGACTAGCGGGAGCTAGGCGGGGAACGTATGAGCAGTTCTTC. The chain is built from TRBV28 and TRBJ2-1, with 12 bases identical to TRBD2. The V and J ends lost 4 bases and 8 bases, in that order; junction bases with no gene match: 18. Germline V lookup: CDR1 MDHEN, CDR2 SYDVKM. The length of the CDR3 is 19 residues.

The chain has TRBV28 and TRBJ2-1; TRBD2 aligns across 9 bases. This CDR3 spans 17 amino acids. From germline, CDR1 is MDHEN and CDR2 SYDVKM. The V segment lost 2 bases and the J segment 0 bases; nucleotides outside the gene matches: 5. This chain's CDR3 is CASSLGLAGPSYNEQFF. In DNA form, the CDR3 reads TGTGCCAGCAGTTTAGGTCTAGCGGGGCCCTCCTACAATGAGCAGTTCTTC.

This clonotype was counted between two and nine times. The gene calls are TRBV14 and TRBJ2-1; a possible D gene is TRBD2 (6 bases). The V and J ends lost 2 bases and 2 bases respectively, with 13 bases between them. This CDR3 spans 16 amino acids. CDR1 is SGHDN and CDR2 is FVKESK in the germline V gene. CDR3 DNA: TGTGCCAGCAGCCAATATACGGGACTGGCCTACAATGAGCAGTTCTTC. It translates to CASSQYTGLAYNEQFF.

This clonotype has ten or more counts. The V and J genes are TRBV7-9 and TRBJ1-5; 9 bases match TRBD1. The trim removed 5 bases at V and 5 bases at J, leaving 10 bases unmatched. CDR1 and CDR2 (germline): SEHNR, FQNEAQ (reference sequence). There are 16 residues in the CDR3. The DNA of the CDR3 is TGTGCCAGCAGCCCCCTGGCGGGACAGGGCGATCAGCCCCAGCATTTT. Translating gives CASSPLAGQGDQPQHF. The variable domain in full, completed from reference TRBV7-9 and TRBJ1-5, reads DTGVSQNPRHKITKRGQNVTFRCDPISEHNRLYWYRQTLGQGPEFLTYFQNEAQLEKSRLLSDRFSAERPKGSFSTLEIQRTEQGDSAMYLCASSPLAGQGDQPQHFGDGTRLSIL.